The clone carrying this T cell receptor (beta chain) appeared once. Its specificity is not known. The record originates from a study of CD8+CD57+ T cells in acquired aplastic anemia. As for the study in general: When averaged, DNA from sorted CD4+ and CD8+ cells came to approximately 3.2 ug. Study results and caveats: Patients shared some 30 CD8+ CDR3 sequences with controls.

The TCR beta profiling, which covered VDJ combination and CDR3 sequence, was carried out using genomic DNA as the template. TCRdb redid the calling of the reads with MiXCR, one entry per CDR3 protein. The sample comprises approximately 250,000 distinct CDR3 sequences, around 82% of which are singletons, and less than 50% rests with the top ten. CD8+CD57+ cell expansion, shown by flow cytometry, had occurred in the patients selected for sequencing. In all patients, the disease was severe acquired aplastic anemia. Patients were untreated when blood was sampled. This clonotype was sampled from a human donor with aplastic anemia. The sample consisted of sorted CD4+, CD8+, or CD8+CD57+ T cells (not recorded which) from PBMCs.

In DNA, the CDR3 is TGTGCCAGCAGCCTTGAATCAAGGACGCCGAGCACAGATACGCAGTATTTT. Amino acid sequence: CASSLESRTPSTDTQYF. The V call is TRBV7-9, the J call TRBJ2-3, with no clear D. CDR1 and CDR2 (germline): SEHNR, FQNEAQ (reference sequence). V dropped 5 bases and J dropped 0 bases, with 18 bases sitting between them. The CDR3 is 17 amino acids.